A single TCR beta chain is shown here with its context. Germline CDR1 and CDR2: LNHDA and SQIVND (reference sequence). CDR3 length: 13 residues. V dropped 3 bases and J dropped 3 bases, with 9 bases sitting between them. As handled by the study authors: Reference gene primer amplification in the assay estimated nucleated cell counts. Profiled with immunoSEQ multiplex PCR; TCRdb holds only in-frame clones, not every one. Clonal size and the V and J genes are those of that table, whereas D and trimming came from the DNA. The data show a few hundred thousand clones, with less than 90% seen just once and roughly 1% held by the top ten. This record comes from a study of blood T cell repertoires in COVID-19. Across the whole study: The cDNA or gDNA used as material had been derived from T cells, B-cell-depleted T cells, or PBMCs.

Participants' reported clinical history set cohort assignment. The recovered donors of Cohort 3 showed two negative PCRs, clearance, or symptom resolution. The sequencing sample was made of PBMCs or T cells enriched from blood (not recorded which). This sequence originates from a woman aged 25 to 39 who had recovered from COVID-19. This sequence joins TRBV19 and TRBJ2-7; tentative D call: TRBD1 (5 bases). The DNA for the CDR3 is TGTGCCAGTAGTATTGGGGCCCACTACGAGCAGTACTTC. Its translation is CASSIGAHYEQYF.